This T cell receptor beta chain was recovered during a study of OX40 agonist ivuxolimab in advanced cancers. Study in general: Three partial responders included one hepatocellular carcinoma patient and two cutaneous melanoma patients. Findings and limits, study-wide: Among T cells, CD8+ cells averaged more expanded clones than CD4+ cells.

The germline gives CDR1 SGHAT, CDR2 FQNNGV. The CDR3 covers 16 residues. V was clipped by 2 bases and J by 3 bases, with 17 bases between them. Blood sampling took place at baseline, cycle 4 day 1, and cycle 7 day 1. TCRdb's copy holds only in-frame clones and misses some; the assay was immunoSEQ multiplex PCR. The sample shows 45,000 to 50,000 clones, around 92% of them seen only once. About this clone: The antigen remains undetermined.

The sequence was collected from an adult with an advanced solid tumor such as melanoma, head and neck, liver or kidney cancer. The sample consisted of CD4+ or CD8+ T cells sorted from blood, taken in a trial of the OX40 agonist ivuxolimab. The J gene is TRBJ2-7, the V gene TRBV11-2; unclear D gene. CDR3 in amino acids: CASSLFQVQPYYEQYF. In DNA form, the CDR3 reads TGTGCCAGCAGCTTATTTCAAGTACAGCCATACTACGAGCAGTACTTC.